This T cell receptor beta chain was sequenced in a study of spatial heterogeneity in lung cancer. This clonotype was counted ten times or more. The time point is: blood at routine non-recurrence follow-up after resection. The ends lost 3 bases at V and 11 bases at J; junction bases unmatched: 4. CDR1 is SGDLS, CDR2 YYNGEE, per germline. The CDR3 totals 13 residues. TCRdb redid the calling of the 5' RACE reads with MiXCR, one entry per CDR3 protein. The sample carries over 40,000 distinct CDR3 sequences, over 9.5% recorded once. The chain employs TRBV9 and TRBJ1-4; TRBD1 matches at 10 bases. The clonotype originates from a male donor with early-stage non-small cell lung cancer. The specimen was PBMCs, collected at follow-up. The CDR3 nucleotides are TGTGCCAGCAGCGGGGACAGGGGCGTGAAACTGTTTTTT. This encodes CASSGDRGVKLFF.